The next 3 T cell receptor beta chains were all read from a single sample in a study of T cells in Graves' hyperthyroidism and ophthalmopathy. The investigators amplified TCR beta CDR3 regions from RNA transcripts. TCR CDR3 regions were first amplified by RT-PCR with HTBI primers. One entry per CDR3 protein, called by TCRdb with MiXCR from the multiplex PCR reads. Among more than 450,000 distinct CDR3 sequences listed, about 15% were seen once. The sequenced sample consisted of blood. The receptors originated from a middle-aged woman with Graves' hyperthyroidism.

Only a few counts were recorded for this clonotype. The junction departs from the called germline gene at one end, perhaps through a read error. This chain links TRBV5-5 with TRBJ2-7, with 8 bases identical to TRBD2. Germline V gene sequence: CDR1 SGHKS, CDR2 YYEKEE (reference sequence). The CDR3 loop spans 14 amino acids. DNA of the CDR3: TGCGCCACTAACTCCGGGACTAGGGGCTCCGAGCAGTACTTC. It encodes CATNSGTRGSEQYF.

The rearrangement links TRBV6-2 or TRBV6-3 to TRBJ2-5; D may be TRBD2 (5 bases). The CDR3 runs to 16 residues. From germline, CDR1 is MNHEY and CDR2 SVGEGT. Trimming pared 5 bases from V and 2 bases from J, leaving 18 bases between. In nucleotides, the CDR3 is TGTGCCAGCAGTAAATTTGCGGGTGCATCTCAAGAGACCCAGTACTTC. Its protein product is CASSKFAGASQETQYF.

This clonotype came up many times. The chain joins TRBV30 to TRBJ1-1, with 7 bases aligning to TRBD1. V dropped 2 bases and J dropped 7; count of bases not matched to a gene: 7. The CDR3 sequence is 13 residues long. Germline CDR1 GTSNPN, CDR2 SVGIG (reference sequence). In DNA form, the CDR3 reads TGTGCCTGGAGTCCCACCCGGGACAGTGAAGCTTTCTTT. It encodes CAWSPTRDSEAFF.